This T cell receptor beta chain was documented in a study of low-dose radiotherapy and immunotherapy resistance in tumors. Looking at the study overall: Cohort 2, a group dosed every two weeks at 1 Gy per fraction, received 13 Gy in total over 26 weeks.

Ten or more counts support this clonotype. Time point of the sample: before trial treatment. The presence of advanced solid tumors lacking tumor-infiltrating lymphocytes characterized eligible patients. CDR1 is SGHTA and CDR2 is FQGTGA in the germline V gene. The V gene end was trimmed by 0 bases and the J gene end by 9 bases; junction bases not matched to a gene: 10. The CDR3 has 17 amino acids. Priming of first-strand cDNA relied on TRAV- and TRBV-specific primers (covering alpha and beta chains). A constant-region primer paired with the V-primer adapter amplified TCRs over about 18 PCR cycles. mRNA that had been isolated underwent amplification through in vitro transcription. TCRdb passed the reads through MiXCR, listing each CDR3 protein once. Altogether over 70,000 distinct CDR3 sequences are present, roughly 30% being singletons, with the ten largest covering more than 9.5%.

V is TRBV7-3 and J is TRBJ2-1; 11 bases match TRBD2. The sequence came from a female donor with ovarian cancer. The specimen was PBMCs, collected before treatment. The DNA for the CDR3 is TGTGCCAGCAGCTTAACGTCATGGCTAGCGGGGGGCTCTGAGCAGTTCTTC. This codes for CASSLTSWLAGGSEQFF.